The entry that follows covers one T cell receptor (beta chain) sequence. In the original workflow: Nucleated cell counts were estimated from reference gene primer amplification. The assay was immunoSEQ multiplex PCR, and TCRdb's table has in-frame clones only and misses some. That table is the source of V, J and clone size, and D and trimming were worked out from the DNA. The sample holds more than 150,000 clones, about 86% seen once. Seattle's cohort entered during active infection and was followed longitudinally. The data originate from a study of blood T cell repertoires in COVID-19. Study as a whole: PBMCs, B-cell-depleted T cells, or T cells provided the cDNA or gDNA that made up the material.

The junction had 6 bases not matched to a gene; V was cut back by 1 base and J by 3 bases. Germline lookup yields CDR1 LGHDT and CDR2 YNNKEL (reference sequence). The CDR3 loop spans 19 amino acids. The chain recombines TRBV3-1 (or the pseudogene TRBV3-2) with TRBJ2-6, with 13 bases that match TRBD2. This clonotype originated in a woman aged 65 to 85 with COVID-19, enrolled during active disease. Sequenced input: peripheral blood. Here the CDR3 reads CASSQGTSGRVYGANVLTF. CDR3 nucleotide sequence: TGTGCCAGCAGCCAAGGGACTAGCGGGAGAGTTTATGGGGCCAACGTCCTGACTTTC.